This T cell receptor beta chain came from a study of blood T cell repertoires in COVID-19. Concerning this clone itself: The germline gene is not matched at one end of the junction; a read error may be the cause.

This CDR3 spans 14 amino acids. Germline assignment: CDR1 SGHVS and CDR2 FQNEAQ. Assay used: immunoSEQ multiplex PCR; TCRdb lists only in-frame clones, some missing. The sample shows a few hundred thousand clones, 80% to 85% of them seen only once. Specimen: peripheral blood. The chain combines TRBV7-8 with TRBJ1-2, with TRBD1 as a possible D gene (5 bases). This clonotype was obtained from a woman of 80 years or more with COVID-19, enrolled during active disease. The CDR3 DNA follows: TGTGCCAGCAGCTTAAGGGACTCTAAATATGGCTACACCTTC. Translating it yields CASSLRDSKYGYTF.